These T cell receptor beta chains were read from a single sample in a study of Graves' ophthalmopathy and Graves' hyperthyroidism. Using its own MiXCR run on the multiplex PCR reads, TCRdb lists one record per CDR3 protein. The repertoire holds about 1.2 million distinct CDR3 sequences, with about 38% as singletons. Input material: peripheral blood or thyroid tissue (not recorded which). These receptors were taken from an adult man with Graves' hyperthyroidism. CDR3s include the opening cysteine and the closing phenylalanine or tryptophan. The order of the fields is J gene, V gene, D gene, clone size, CDR3 DNA, CDR3 protein. D genes are given only for firm matches. Rows may omit the clone size; those that give it use once, few, many or a size class.

J gene: TRBJ1-5; V gene: TRBV19; D gene: NA; clone size: many; CDR3 DNA: TGTGCCAGTCGGGGGCCGAATCAGCCCCAGCATTTT; CDR3 protein: CASRGPNQPQHF
J gene: TRBJ2-7; V gene: TRBV29-1; D gene: NA; clone size: many; CDR3 DNA: TGCAGCGTTGTCGAAGCACAGGGCGAATCCTACGAGCAGTACTTC; CDR3 protein: CSVVEAQGESYEQYF
J gene: TRBJ2-5; V gene: TRBV7-9; D gene: NA; clone size: NA; CDR3 DNA: TGCGCCAGCGCCCCCCGGAGGGGTCCGGTAGAGACCCAGTACTTC; CDR3 protein: CASAPRRGPVETQYF
J gene: TRBJ2-7; V gene: TRBV7-2; D gene: NA; clone size: many; CDR3 DNA: TGTGCCAGCAGCTTAGCGATGCACACAGCCTCTTACGAGCAGTACTTC; CDR3 protein: CASSLAMHTASYEQYF
J gene: TRBJ1-5; V gene: TRBV11-2; D gene: NA; clone size: many; CDR3 DNA: TGTGCCAGCAGCTTAGAGTACGGGGGAAATCAGCCCCAGCATTTT; CDR3 protein: CASSLEYGGNQPQHF
J gene: TRBJ1-1; V gene: TRBV20-1; D gene: NA; clone size: NA; CDR3 DNA: TGCAGTCAAGACGTAGGGTTCATAAACACTGAAGCTTTCTTT; CDR3 protein: CSQDVGFINTEAFF
J gene: TRBJ1-4; V gene: TRBV7-2; D gene: NA; clone size: many; CDR3 DNA: TGTGCCAGCAGGGGGGGTGAAAAACTGTTTTTT; CDR3 protein: CASRGGEKLFF
J gene: TRBJ1-1; V gene: TRBV7-2; D gene: NA; clone size: NA; CDR3 DNA: TGTGCCACCCGCTTAGGCGGGCAGAACACTGAAGCTTTCTTT; CDR3 protein: CATRLGGQNTEAFF
J gene: TRBJ2-5; V gene: TRBV5-8; D gene: TRBD2; clone size: NA; CDR3 DNA: TGTGCCAGCAGCCCACTAGCGGGGGGTCAGAACAAAGAGACCCAGTACTTC; CDR3 protein: CASSPLAGGQNKETQYF
J gene: TRBJ2-7; V gene: TRBV7-9; D gene: NA; clone size: NA; CDR3 DNA: TGTGCCAGCAGCTCAACAAGAGGCGCCGGGGAGCTGTACTTC; CDR3 protein: CASSSTRGAGELYF
J gene: TRBJ2-7; V gene: TRBV20-1; D gene: NA; clone size: NA; CDR3 DNA: TGCAGTGCTAGGGACAGTCGCTCCGGCTACGAGCAGTACTTC; CDR3 protein: CSARDSRSGYEQYF
J gene: TRBJ2-7; V gene: TRBV4-3; D gene: NA; clone size: many; CDR3 DNA: TGCGCCAGCAGCCTATCCGAAGTAGGGGAGCAGTACTTC; CDR3 protein: CASSLSEVGEQYF
J gene: TRBJ2-7; V gene: TRBV28; D gene: NA; clone size: NA; CDR3 DNA: TGTGCCAGCTCACCACCGTCCAGCGCCGAGCAGTACTTC; CDR3 protein: CASSPPSSAEQYF
J gene: TRBJ2-5; V gene: TRBV7-2; D gene: NA; clone size: many; CDR3 DNA: TGTGCCAGCAGGACAGTCTCAACCCAAGAGACCCAGTACTTC; CDR3 protein: CASRTVSTQETQYF
J gene: TRBJ2-7; V gene: TRBV28; D gene: NA; clone size: NA; CDR3 DNA: TGTGCCAGCAGTTTAGCGGAGCTCTCCTACGAGCAGTACTTC; CDR3 protein: CASSLAELSYEQYF
J gene: TRBJ1-1; V gene: TRBV25-1; D gene: TRBD1; clone size: NA; CDR3 DNA: TGTGCCAGTTGGACAGGCCCCACTGAAGCTTTCTTT; CDR3 protein: CASWTGPTEAFF
J gene: TRBJ1-1; V gene: TRBV20-1; D gene: TRBD1; clone size: many; CDR3 DNA: TGCAGCGCCCCAGGGGGGAACACTGAAGCTTTCTTT; CDR3 protein: CSAPGGNTEAFF
J gene: TRBJ1-1; V gene: TRBV10-2; D gene: NA; clone size: few; CDR3 DNA: TGCGCCAGCATTTTTCAGTCGAACACTGAAGCTTTCTTT; CDR3 protein: CASIFQSNTEAFF
J gene: TRBJ2-5; V gene: TRBV29-1; D gene: TRBD2; clone size: NA; CDR3 DNA: TGCAGTATCGGGACTAGCGGGAGGTACCAAGAGACCCAGTACTTC; CDR3 protein: CSIGTSGRYQETQYF
J gene: TRBJ2-2; V gene: TRBV6-6; D gene: NA; clone size: NA; CDR3 DNA: TGTGCCAGCAGTTACTTCACTACAGGCCCGCGAAAGGACGGGGAGCTGTTTTTT; CDR3 protein: CASSYFTTGPRKDGELFF
J gene: TRBJ2-7; V gene: TRBV13; D gene: NA; clone size: NA; CDR3 DNA: TGTGCCAGCAGAATAGGACATAACTACGAGCAGTACTTC; CDR3 protein: CASRIGHNYEQYF
J gene: TRBJ2-7; V gene: TRBV29-1; D gene: NA; clone size: many; CDR3 DNA: TGCAGCGCACTCCCCGAGGGGCTTCCCGCAGGGCAGTACTTC; CDR3 protein: CSALPEGLPAGQYF
J gene: TRBJ2-5; V gene: TRBV7-8; D gene: NA; clone size: many; CDR3 DNA: TGTGCCAGCAGCGCACGGAATATGGAGACCCAGTACTTC; CDR3 protein: CASSARNMETQYF
J gene: TRBJ2-7; V gene: TRBV4-3; D gene: NA; clone size: few; CDR3 DNA: TGCGCCAGCAGCCAAAGAACAATCGCCGTAACTAGCACCGTTCGTGACGAGCAGTACTTC; CDR3 protein: CASSQRTIAVTSTVRDEQYF
J gene: TRBJ1-5; V gene: TRBV4-1; D gene: NA; clone size: NA; CDR3 DNA: TGCGCCAGCAGCCAACGGCCCTTGGAGGGACGGTATAGCAATCAGCCCCAGCATTTT; CDR3 protein: CASSQRPLEGRYSNQPQHF
J gene: TRBJ2-5; V gene: TRBV10-2; D gene: NA; clone size: NA; CDR3 DNA: TGCGCCAGCAGTGAGGACGGGACTTACCAAGAGACCCAGTACTTC; CDR3 protein: CASSEDGTYQETQYF
J gene: TRBJ2-3; V gene: TRBV25-1; D gene: TRBD2; clone size: NA; CDR3 DNA: TGTGCCAGCAGCCTCCATCCGGGGACTAGCGGGGGGCCGAATACGCAGTATTTT; CDR3 protein: CASSLHPGTSGGPNTQYF
J gene: TRBJ1-6; V gene: TRBV25-1; D gene: TRBD1; clone size: NA; CDR3 DNA: TGTGCCAGCAGTGACCGCCGGGACAGGGGGTTATATTCACCCCTCCACTTT; CDR3 protein: CASSDRRDRGLYSPLHF
J gene: TRBJ1-1; V gene: TRBV7-2; D gene: NA; clone size: NA; CDR3 DNA: TGTGCCAGCAGCTTTTCTACAGGGACCCCTGAAGCTTTCTTT; CDR3 protein: CASSFSTGTPEAFF
J gene: TRBJ2-7; V gene: TRBV5-5; D gene: TRBD1; clone size: NA; CDR3 DNA: TGTGCCAGCAGAACACGGACAGGTCTATCGGAGCAGTACTTC; CDR3 protein: CASRTRTGLSEQYF
J gene: TRBJ1-1; V gene: TRBV24-1; D gene: NA; clone size: many; CDR3 DNA: TGTGCCACCAGTGACTCGACAATGAACACTGAAGCTTTCTTT; CDR3 protein: CATSDSTMNTEAFF
J gene: TRBJ1-5; V gene: TRBV2; D gene: TRBD1; clone size: many; CDR3 DNA: TGTGCCAGCAGTGGCAGGGGGCGGGATAGCAATCAGCCCCAGCATTTT; CDR3 protein: CASSGRGRDSNQPQHF
J gene: TRBJ2-2; V gene: TRBV7-9; D gene: NA; clone size: NA; CDR3 DNA: TGTGACAGCAGCCCGGGGTTTGGGGAGCTGTTTTTT; CDR3 protein: CDSSPGFGELFF
J gene: TRBJ1-1; V gene: TRBV7-9; D gene: TRBD1; clone size: many; CDR3 DNA: TGTGCCAGCAGCTCGAACAGGGGGCCCGACACTGAAGCTTTCTTT; CDR3 protein: CASSSNRGPDTEAFF
J gene: TRBJ2-7; V gene: TRBV5-1; D gene: NA; clone size: NA; CDR3 DNA: TGCGCCAGCAGCATTGTCGGGTCCGAGCAGTACTTC; CDR3 protein: CASSIVGSEQYF
J gene: TRBJ2-7; V gene: TRBV12-3/TRBV12-4; D gene: TRBD1; clone size: NA; CDR3 DNA: TGTGCCAGCAGTCAAACCGGGACAGAGAATCACTACGAGCAGTACTTC; CDR3 protein: CASSQTGTENHYEQYF
J gene: TRBJ1-1; V gene: TRBV10-3; D gene: NA; clone size: few; CDR3 DNA: TGTGCCATCAGCGAGCCTGAGAATGCGAACACTGAAGCTTTCTTT; CDR3 protein: CAISEPENANTEAFF
J gene: TRBJ2-2; V gene: TRBV20-1; D gene: NA; clone size: NA; CDR3 DNA: TGCAGTGCTAGGGCCAATTTTGGGGGCACCGGGGAGCTGTTTTTT; CDR3 protein: CSARANFGGTGELFF
J gene: TRBJ1-1; V gene: TRBV10-3; D gene: TRBD1; clone size: NA; CDR3 DNA: TGTGCCATCAGAAGGGACAGGGAATCATCTGAAGCTTTCTTT; CDR3 protein: CAIRRDRESSEAFF
J gene: TRBJ1-1; V gene: TRBV29-1; D gene: NA; clone size: NA; CDR3 DNA: TGCAGCGAGACAGGAGGTGAAGCTTTCTTT; CDR3 protein: CSETGGEAFF
J gene: TRBJ1-2; V gene: TRBV7-2; D gene: NA; clone size: NA; CDR3 DNA: TGTGCCAGCAGCATCTCGGGCCGAAAACCCTATGGCTACACCTTC; CDR3 protein: CASSISGRKPYGYTF
J gene: TRBJ1-6; V gene: TRBV6-5; D gene: TRBD1; clone size: many; CDR3 DNA: TGTGCCAGCAGCCCAATGACAGGGAACTCACCCCTCCACTTT; CDR3 protein: CASSPMTGNSPLHF
J gene: TRBJ2-7; V gene: TRBV7-2; D gene: TRBD2; clone size: many; CDR3 DNA: TGTGCCAGCAGCACGGGGACTAGCGGGGGCTTGGAGCAGTACTTC; CDR3 protein: CASSTGTSGGLEQYF
J gene: TRBJ1-1; V gene: TRBV11-2; D gene: NA; clone size: many; CDR3 DNA: TGTGCCAGCAGACTACAGGGGAACACTGAAGCTTTCTTT; CDR3 protein: CASRLQGNTEAFF
J gene: TRBJ2-2; V gene: TRBV9; D gene: TRBD2; clone size: NA; CDR3 DNA: TGTGCCAGCAGCTCCGCGGGACTAGCAGCCACCGGGGAGCTGTTTTTT; CDR3 protein: CASSSAGLAATGELFF
J gene: TRBJ2-5; V gene: TRBV20-1; D gene: TRBD2; clone size: NA; CDR3 DNA: TGCAGTGGAGCCTTAGCGGGAGAGGGAGAGACCCAGTACTTC; CDR3 protein: CSGALAGEGETQYF
J gene: TRBJ1-1; V gene: TRBV9; D gene: NA; clone size: once; CDR3 DNA: TGTGCCAGCAGCGCAGCTACGAGCACTGAAGCTTTCTTT; CDR3 protein: CASSAATSTEAFF